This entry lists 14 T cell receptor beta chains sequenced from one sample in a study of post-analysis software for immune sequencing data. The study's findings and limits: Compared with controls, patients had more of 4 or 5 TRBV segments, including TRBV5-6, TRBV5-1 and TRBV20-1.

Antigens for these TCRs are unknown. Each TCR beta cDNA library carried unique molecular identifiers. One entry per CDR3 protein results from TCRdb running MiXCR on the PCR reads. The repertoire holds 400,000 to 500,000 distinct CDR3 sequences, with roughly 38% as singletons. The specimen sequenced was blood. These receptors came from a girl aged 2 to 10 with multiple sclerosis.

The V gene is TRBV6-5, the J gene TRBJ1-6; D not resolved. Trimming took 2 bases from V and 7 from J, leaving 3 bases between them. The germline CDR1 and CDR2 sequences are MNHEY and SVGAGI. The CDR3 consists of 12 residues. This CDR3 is CASSYLNSPLHF. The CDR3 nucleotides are TGTGCCAGCAGTTACCTGAATTCACCCCTCCACTTT.

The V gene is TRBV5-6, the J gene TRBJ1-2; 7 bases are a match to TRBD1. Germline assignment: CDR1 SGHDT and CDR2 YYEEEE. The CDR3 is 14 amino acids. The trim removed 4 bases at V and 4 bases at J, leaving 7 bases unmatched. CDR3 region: CASSPGDSLYGYTF. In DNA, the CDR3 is TGTGCCAGCAGCCCGGGGGACAGCCTCTATGGCTACACCTTC.

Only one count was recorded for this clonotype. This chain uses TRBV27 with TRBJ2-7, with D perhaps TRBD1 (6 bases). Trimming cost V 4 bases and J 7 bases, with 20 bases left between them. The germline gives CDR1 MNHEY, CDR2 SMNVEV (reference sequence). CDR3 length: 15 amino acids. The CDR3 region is CASSSPRTAHNEQYF. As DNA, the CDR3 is TGTGCCAGCAGTTCGCCGAGGACAGCTCACAATGAGCAGTACTTC.

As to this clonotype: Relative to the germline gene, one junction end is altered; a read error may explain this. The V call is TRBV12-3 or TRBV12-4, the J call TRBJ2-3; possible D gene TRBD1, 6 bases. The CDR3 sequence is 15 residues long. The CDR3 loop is CASSLTGTNTDAQYF. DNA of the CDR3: TGTGCCAGCAGTTTGACGGGGACAAACACAGATGCGCAGTATTTT.

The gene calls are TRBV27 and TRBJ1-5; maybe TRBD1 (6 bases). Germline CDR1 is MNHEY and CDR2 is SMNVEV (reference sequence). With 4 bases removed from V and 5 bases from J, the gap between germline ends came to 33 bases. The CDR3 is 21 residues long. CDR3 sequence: CASSSRIPLINEIDRHQPQHF. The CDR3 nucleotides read TGTGCCAGCAGTTCACGGATACCCCTCATCAATGAGATAGACAGGCATCAGCCCCAGCATTTT.

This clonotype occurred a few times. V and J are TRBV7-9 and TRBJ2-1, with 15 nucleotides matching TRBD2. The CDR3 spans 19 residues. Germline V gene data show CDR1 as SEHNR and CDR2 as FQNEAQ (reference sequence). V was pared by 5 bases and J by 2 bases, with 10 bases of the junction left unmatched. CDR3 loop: CASSLGLAGGPFTYNEQFF. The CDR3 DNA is TGTGCCAGCAGCCTAGGACTAGCGGGAGGGCCTTTTACCTACAATGAGCAGTTCTTC.

CDR3 sequence (DNA): TGCAGTGCTATCCGGGTTCAGGCTTCAGATACGCAGTATTTT. Its protein is CSAIRVQASDTQYF. The chain couples TRBV20-1 to TRBJ2-3; the D is unclear. V lost 4 bases and J lost 4, with 15 bases in between. Germline assignment: CDR1 DFQATT and CDR2 SNEGSKA (reference sequence). CDR3 length: 14 residues.

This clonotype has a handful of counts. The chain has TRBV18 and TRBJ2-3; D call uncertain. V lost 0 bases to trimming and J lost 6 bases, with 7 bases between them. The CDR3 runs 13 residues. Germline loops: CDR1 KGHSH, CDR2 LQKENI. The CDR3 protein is CASSPPGSDTQYF. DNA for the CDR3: TGTGCCAGCTCACCACCGGGGTCTGATACGCAGTATTTT. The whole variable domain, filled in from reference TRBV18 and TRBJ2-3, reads NAGVMQNPRHLVRRRGQEARLRCSPMKGHSHVYWYRQLPEEGLKFMVYLQKENIIDESGMPKERFSAEFPKEGPSILRIQQVVRGDSAAYFCASSPPGSDTQYFGPGTRLTVL.

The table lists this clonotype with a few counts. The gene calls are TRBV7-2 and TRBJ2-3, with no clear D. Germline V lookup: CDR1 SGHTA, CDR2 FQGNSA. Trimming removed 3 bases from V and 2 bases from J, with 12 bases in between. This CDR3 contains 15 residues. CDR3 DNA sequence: TGTGCCAGCAGCTTGATGGGAATGGACACAGATACGCAGTATTTT. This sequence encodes CASSLMGMDTDTQYF.

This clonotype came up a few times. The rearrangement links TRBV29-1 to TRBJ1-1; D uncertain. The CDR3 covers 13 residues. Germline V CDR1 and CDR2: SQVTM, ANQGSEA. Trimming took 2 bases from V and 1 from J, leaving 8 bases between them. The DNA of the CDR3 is TGCAGCGTTGAATCGGTATCGAACACTGAAGCTTTCTTT. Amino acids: CSVESVSNTEAFF.

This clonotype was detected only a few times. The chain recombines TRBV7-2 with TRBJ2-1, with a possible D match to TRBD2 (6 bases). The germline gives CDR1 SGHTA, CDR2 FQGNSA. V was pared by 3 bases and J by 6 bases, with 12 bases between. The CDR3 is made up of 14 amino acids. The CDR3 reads CASSLLARVNEQFF. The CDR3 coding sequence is TGTGCCAGCAGCTTGCTAGCGAGGGTCAATGAGCAGTTCTTC. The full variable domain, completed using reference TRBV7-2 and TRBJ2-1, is GAGVSQSPSNKVTEKGKDVELRCDPISGHTALYWYRQSLGQGLEFLIYFQGNSAPDKSGLPSDRFSAERTGGSVSTLTIQRTQQEDSAVYLCASSLLARVNEQFFGPGTRLTVL.

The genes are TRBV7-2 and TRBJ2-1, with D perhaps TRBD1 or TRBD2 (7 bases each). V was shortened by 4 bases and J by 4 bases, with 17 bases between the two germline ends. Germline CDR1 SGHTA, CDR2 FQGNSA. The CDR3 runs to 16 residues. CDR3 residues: CASSSKGRDRYNEQFF. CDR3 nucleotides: TGTGCCAGCAGCTCGAAGGGGAGGGACAGATACAATGAGCAGTTCTTC.

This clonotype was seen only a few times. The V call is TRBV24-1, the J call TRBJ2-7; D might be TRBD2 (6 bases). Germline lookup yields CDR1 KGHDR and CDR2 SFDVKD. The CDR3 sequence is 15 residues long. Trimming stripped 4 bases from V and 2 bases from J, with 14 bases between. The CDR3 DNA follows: TGTGCCACCAGTGACCCCTCTAGCGCACCCTACGAGCAGTACTTC. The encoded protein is CATSDPSSAPYEQYF.

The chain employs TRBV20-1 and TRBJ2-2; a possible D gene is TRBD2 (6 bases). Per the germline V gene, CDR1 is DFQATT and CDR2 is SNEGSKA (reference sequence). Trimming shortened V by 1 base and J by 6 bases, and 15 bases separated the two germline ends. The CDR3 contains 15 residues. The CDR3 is CSARAVVAGSGELFF. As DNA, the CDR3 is TGCAGTGCTAGAGCCGTTGTGGCGGGATCCGGGGAGCTGTTTTTT.